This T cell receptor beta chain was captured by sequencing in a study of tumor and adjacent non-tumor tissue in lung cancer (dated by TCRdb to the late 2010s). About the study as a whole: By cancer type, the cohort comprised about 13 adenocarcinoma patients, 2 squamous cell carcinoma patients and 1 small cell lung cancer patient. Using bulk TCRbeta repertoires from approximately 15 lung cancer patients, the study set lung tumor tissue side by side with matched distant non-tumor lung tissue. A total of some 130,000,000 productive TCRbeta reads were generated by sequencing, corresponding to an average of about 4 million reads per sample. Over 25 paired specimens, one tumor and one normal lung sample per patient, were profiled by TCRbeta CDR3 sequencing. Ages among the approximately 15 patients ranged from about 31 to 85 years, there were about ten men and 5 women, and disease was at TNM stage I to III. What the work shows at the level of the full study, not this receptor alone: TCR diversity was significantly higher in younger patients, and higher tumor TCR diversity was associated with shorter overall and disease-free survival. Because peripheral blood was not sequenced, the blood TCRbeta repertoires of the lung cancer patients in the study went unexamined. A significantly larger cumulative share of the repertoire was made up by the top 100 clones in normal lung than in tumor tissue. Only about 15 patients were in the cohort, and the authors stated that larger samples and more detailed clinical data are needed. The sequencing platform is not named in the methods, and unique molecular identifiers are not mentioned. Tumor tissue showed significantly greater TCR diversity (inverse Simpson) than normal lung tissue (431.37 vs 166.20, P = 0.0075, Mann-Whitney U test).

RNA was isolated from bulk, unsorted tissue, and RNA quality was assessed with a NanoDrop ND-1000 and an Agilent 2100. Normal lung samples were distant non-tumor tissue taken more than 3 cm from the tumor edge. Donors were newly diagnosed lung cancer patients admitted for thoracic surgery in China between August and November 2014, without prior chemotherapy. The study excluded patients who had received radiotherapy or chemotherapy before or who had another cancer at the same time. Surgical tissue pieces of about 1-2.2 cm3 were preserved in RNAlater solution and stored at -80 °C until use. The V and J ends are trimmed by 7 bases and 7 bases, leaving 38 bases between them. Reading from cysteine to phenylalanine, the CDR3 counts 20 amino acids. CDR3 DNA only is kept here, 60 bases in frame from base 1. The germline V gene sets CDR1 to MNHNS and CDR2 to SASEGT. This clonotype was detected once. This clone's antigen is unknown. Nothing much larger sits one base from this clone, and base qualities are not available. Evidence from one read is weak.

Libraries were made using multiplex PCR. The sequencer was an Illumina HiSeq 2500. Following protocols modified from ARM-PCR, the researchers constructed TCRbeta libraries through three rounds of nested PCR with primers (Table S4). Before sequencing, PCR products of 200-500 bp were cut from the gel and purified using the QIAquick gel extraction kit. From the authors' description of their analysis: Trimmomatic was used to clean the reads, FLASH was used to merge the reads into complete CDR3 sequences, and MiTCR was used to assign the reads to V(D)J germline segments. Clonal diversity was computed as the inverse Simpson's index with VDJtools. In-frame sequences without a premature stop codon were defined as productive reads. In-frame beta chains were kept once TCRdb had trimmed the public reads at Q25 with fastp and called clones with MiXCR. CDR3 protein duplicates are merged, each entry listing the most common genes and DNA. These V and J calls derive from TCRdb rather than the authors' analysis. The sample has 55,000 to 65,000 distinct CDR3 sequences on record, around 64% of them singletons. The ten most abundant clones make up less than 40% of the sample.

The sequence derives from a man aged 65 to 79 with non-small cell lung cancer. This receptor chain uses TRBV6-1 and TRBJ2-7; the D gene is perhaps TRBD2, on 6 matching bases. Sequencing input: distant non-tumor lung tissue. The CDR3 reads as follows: CASTTPRPWASSEALREQYF. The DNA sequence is TGTGCCAGCACCACTCCGAGACCCTGGGCCTCTAGCGAGGCCCTCCGGGAGCAGTACTTC.